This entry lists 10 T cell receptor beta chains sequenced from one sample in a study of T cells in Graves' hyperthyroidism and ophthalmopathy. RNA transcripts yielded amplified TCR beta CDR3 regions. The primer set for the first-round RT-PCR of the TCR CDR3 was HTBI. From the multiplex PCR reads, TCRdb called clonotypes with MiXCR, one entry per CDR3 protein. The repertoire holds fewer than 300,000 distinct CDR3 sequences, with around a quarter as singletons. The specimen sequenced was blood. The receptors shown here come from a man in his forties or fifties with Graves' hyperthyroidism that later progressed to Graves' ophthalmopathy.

The CDR3 nucleotides are TGTGCCCTCCTGCTCGGCGGGGCCAAAAACATTCAGTACTTC. It is translated as CALLLGGAKNIQYF. The chain uses TRBV6-1 and TRBJ2-4, with D tentatively TRBD2 (5 bases). This CDR3 comprises 14 residues. The V end lost 11 bases, the J end lost 1 base, and 15 bases lay between the germline ends. Per germline, CDR1 MNHNS and CDR2 SASEGT.

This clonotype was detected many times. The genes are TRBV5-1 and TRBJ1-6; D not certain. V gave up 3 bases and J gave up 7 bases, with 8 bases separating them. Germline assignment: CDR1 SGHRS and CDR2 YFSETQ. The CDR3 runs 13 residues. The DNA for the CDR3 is TGCGCCAGCAGCTCCCTGACCAATTCACCCCTCCACTTT. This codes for CASSSLTNSPLHF.

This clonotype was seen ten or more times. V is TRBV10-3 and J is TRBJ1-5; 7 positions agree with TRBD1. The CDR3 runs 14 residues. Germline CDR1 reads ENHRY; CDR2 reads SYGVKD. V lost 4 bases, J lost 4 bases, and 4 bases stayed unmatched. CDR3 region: CAISGDSNNQPQHF. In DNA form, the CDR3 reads TGTGCCATCAGTGGGGACAGTAATAATCAGCCCCAGCATTTT.

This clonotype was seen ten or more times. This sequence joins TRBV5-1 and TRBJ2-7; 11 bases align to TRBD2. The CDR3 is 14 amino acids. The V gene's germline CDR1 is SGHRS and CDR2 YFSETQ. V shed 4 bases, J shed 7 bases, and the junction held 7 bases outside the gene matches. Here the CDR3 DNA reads TGCGCCAGCAGCCTCACTAGCGGGAGTGGTGAGCAGTACTTC. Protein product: CASSLTSGSGEQYF.

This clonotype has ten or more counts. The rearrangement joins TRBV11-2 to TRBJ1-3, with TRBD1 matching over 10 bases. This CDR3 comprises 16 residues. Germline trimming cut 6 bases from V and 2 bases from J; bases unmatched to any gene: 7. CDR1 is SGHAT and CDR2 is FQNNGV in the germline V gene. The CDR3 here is CASSSDRGLTGNTIYF. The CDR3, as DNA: TGTGCCAGCAGTTCAGACAGGGGGCTGACTGGAAACACCATATATTTT.

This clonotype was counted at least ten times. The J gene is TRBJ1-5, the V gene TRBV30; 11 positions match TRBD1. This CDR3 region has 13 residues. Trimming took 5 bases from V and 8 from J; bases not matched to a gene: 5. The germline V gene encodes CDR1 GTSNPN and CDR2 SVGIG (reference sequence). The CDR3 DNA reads TGTGCCTGGGGGACAGGGGGTTGGAAGCCCCAGCATTTT. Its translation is CAWGTGGWKPQHF. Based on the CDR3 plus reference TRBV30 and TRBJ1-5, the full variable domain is SQTIHQWPATLVQPVGSPLSLECTVEGTSNPNLYWYRQAAGRGLQLLFYSVGIGQISSEVPQNLSASRPQDRQFILSSKKLLLSDSGFYLCAWGTGGWKPQHFGDGTRLSIL.

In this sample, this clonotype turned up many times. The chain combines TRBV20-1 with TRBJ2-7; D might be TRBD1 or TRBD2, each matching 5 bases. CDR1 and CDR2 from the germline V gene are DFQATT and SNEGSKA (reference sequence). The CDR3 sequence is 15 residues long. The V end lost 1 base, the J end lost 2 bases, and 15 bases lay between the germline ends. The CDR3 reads CSARAPGTRTYEQYF. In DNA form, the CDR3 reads TGCAGTGCTAGAGCCCCCGGGACGCGGACCTACGAGCAGTACTTC.

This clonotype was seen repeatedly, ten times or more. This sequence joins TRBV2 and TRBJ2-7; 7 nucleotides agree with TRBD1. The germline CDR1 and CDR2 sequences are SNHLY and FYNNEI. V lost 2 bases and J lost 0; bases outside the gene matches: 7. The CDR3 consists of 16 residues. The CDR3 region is CASSEIRRDSSYEQYF. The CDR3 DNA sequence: TGTGCCAGCAGTGAAATACGACGGGACAGCTCCTACGAGCAGTACTTC.

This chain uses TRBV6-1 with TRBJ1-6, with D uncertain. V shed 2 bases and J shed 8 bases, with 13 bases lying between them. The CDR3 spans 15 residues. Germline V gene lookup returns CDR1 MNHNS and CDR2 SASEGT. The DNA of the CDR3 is TGTGCCAGCAGTGAATTGTGGGTTGGGGATTCACCCCTCCACTTT. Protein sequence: CASSELWVGDSPLHF.

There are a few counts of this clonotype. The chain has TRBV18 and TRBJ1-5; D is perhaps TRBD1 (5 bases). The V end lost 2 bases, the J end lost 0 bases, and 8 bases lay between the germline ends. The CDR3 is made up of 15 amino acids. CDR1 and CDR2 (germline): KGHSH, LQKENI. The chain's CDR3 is CASSPVTGSNQPQHF. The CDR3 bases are TGTGCCAGCTCACCAGTTACAGGTAGCAATCAGCCCCAGCATTTT.